Below, one T cell receptor (beta chain) is given with its context. Antigen unknown. Sequenced by immunoSEQ multiplex PCR; TCRdb stores in-frame clones only, minus some. Of 410,000 or so clones in the sample, roughly 90% are singletons; the top ten hold 1.5% to 2%. This sample is drawn from a study of Ad26.COV2.S vaccination and SARS-CoV-2 variants. Study information: Recipients of Ad26.COV2.S got it intramuscularly, once or twice 56 days apart.

Treatment described: some 20 received Ad26.COV2.S at low or high dose, single or two shots; 5 received placebo; per-sample allocation not given. Sampling occurred on day 63 after the first vaccine or placebo injection. Boston provided a donor who was an adult aged 18-55 years. Wuhan-strain SARS-CoV-2 spike was expressed by the Ad26 vector that made up the vaccine. Study-level findings and limits: Breadth and depth estimates from TCRs may understate total T cell responses.

Germline CDR1 is LGHDT and CDR2 is YNNKEL (reference sequence). V was trimmed by 2 bases and J by 0 bases, leaving 20 bases between them. The length of the CDR3 is 19 residues. The chain joins TRBV3-1 (or the pseudogene TRBV3-2) to TRBJ1-5; no firm D call. This TCR came from a person between 18 and 60 years old who received the Ad26.COV2.S COVID-19 vaccine or a placebo. Sequenced material: peripheral blood, taken in a trial of Ad26.COV2.S vaccine versus placebo. CDR3: CASSQNSPRAPNSNQPQHF. The CDR3 nucleotides are TGTGCCAGCAGCCAAAACTCACCCCGGGCACCAAATAGCAATCAGCCCCAGCATTTT.